The 17 T cell receptor beta chains reported below all come from one sample, sequenced in a study of cytomegalovirus exposure and HLA in healthy donors. Primers for the PCR totalled 60 Vbeta and 13 Jbeta. Libraries were prepared by immunoSEQ multiplex PCR; TCRdb keeps only in-frame clonotypes and omits some of them. Seen here are some 200,000 clones, about 77% observed once, and the top ten hold about 2.6%. Sequenced material: PBMCs. The receptors derive from a female donor in good health and CMV-seronegative.

Points on this clone: A read error may account for a junction end that differs from germline. This sample also contains other DNA sequences that code for the same CDR3. The chain joins TRBV18 to TRBJ2-5; 15 nucleotides agree with TRBD2. Germline CDR1 KGHSH, CDR2 LQKENI. The CDR3 length is 15 residues. CDR3 bases: TGTGCCAGCTCAACGGGACTAGCGGGAGGAGAGACTCAGTACTTC. This encodes CASSTGLAGGETQYF.

The chain employs TRBV11-2 and TRBJ2-5; D is possibly TRBD1 (6 bases). The CDR3 has 15 amino acids. V was shortened by 4 bases and J by 2 bases, with 14 bases between the two germline ends. In germline, CDR1 is SGHAT, CDR2 FQNNGV. CDR3 DNA sequence: TGTGCCAGCAGCTCGTCGGGACATGAGCAAGAGACCCAGTACTTC. This gives the protein CASSSSGHEQETQYF.

The rearrangement joins TRBV7-9 to TRBJ1-5; 7 positions match TRBD1. The V gene's germline CDR1 is SEHNR and CDR2 FQNEAQ (reference sequence). V was clipped by 4 bases and J by 7 bases; unmatched bases: 7. The CDR3 is made up of 14 amino acids. Here the CDR3 reads CASSYSGGRQPQHF. The DNA for the CDR3 is TGTGCCAGCAGCTACTCAGGGGGAAGACAGCCCCAGCATTTT.

This chain uses TRBV7-3 with TRBJ2-1; D perhaps matches TRBD2 (6 bases). V lost 1 base and J 6 bases, leaving 16 bases between the germline ends. Germline CDR1 and CDR2: SGHTA and FQGTGA. CDR3 length: 16 residues. The CDR3: CASSLSGGAVFNEQFF. DNA for the CDR3: TGTGCCAGCAGCTTAAGTGGCGGGGCTGTCTTCAATGAGCAGTTCTTC.

J is TRBJ1-5 and V is TRBV6-6; 8 nucleotides match TRBD1. The CDR3 has 13 residues. Trimming cost V 10 bases and J 4 bases; bases outside gene matches: 6. From germline, CDR1 is MNHNY and CDR2 SVGAGI (reference sequence). The CDR3 bases are TGTGCCAACTCAGGGGGCGTGAATCAGCCCCAGCATTTT. It codes for CANSGGVNQPQHF.

The genes are TRBV19 and TRBJ1-1; TRBD1 matches at 7 bases. Trimming took 9 bases from V and 0 from J; bases not matched to a gene: 4. CDR3 size: 13 residues. Looked up from germline, CDR1 is LNHDA and CDR2 is SQIVND (reference sequence). In nucleotides, the CDR3 is TGTGCCAGCGGGGGACAGTTGAACACTGAAGCTTTCTTT. Amino acids: CASGGQLNTEAFF.

The V call is TRBV7-2, the J call TRBJ2-4; 14 nucleotides match TRBD2. This CDR3 has 16 amino acids. From germline, CDR1 is SGHTA and CDR2 FQGNSA. The junction had 9 bases not matched to a gene; V was cut back by 5 bases and J by 9 bases. The CDR3 DNA sequence: TGTGCCAGCAGCCGTAGACTAGCGGGAGGGGGCGGCATTCAGTACTTC. Its translation: CASSRRLAGGGGIQYF.

The chain is built from TRBV6-5 and TRBJ1-2; TRBD1 matches at 8 bases. Trimming cost V 4 bases and J 7 bases; bases outside gene matches: 5. The CDR3 has 13 amino acids. CDR1 is MNHEY, CDR2 SVGAGI, per germline. The CDR3 region has the DNA TGTGCCAGCAGTTTGGACAGGGTTTCTGGCTACACCTTC. Translating gives CASSLDRVSGYTF.

J is TRBJ1-1 and V is TRBV6-5; a weak D match, TRBD1 (6 bases). Germline CDR1 and CDR2: MNHEY and SVGAGI. V gave up 6 bases and J gave up 0 bases, with 11 bases separating them. The CDR3 runs 14 residues. The CDR3 region is CASRGGRVNTEAFF. Here the CDR3 DNA reads TGTGCCAGCAGGGGGGGGCGCGTGAACACTGAAGCTTTCTTT.

V usage is TRBV30 and J usage is TRBJ1-1, with D hard to call. This CDR3 contains 14 residues. Germline V lookup: CDR1 GTSNPN, CDR2 SVGIG (reference sequence). Trimming left V 5 bases short and J 6 bases short, with 19 bases between. CDR3 bases: TGTGCCTGGGGCGAAGTCTCCAGGTTCGCTGAAGCTTTCTTT. This translates into CAWGEVSRFAEAFF.

The genes are TRBV28 and TRBJ2-7; 8 bases map to TRBD1. Germline lookup yields CDR1 MDHEN and CDR2 SYDVKM. The CDR3 spans 16 residues. The ends lost 2 bases at V and 1 base at J; junction bases unmatched: 7. The CDR3 spells CASSLTPGQDSYEQYF. For the CDR3, the DNA is TGTGCCAGCAGTTTAACTCCGGGACAGGATTCCTACGAGCAGTACTTC. The complete variable domain, with remaining parts taken from reference TRBV28 and TRBJ2-7, reads DVKVTQSSRYLVKRTGEKVFLECVQDMDHENMFWYRQDPGLGLRLIYFSYDVKMKEKGDIPEGYSVSREKKERFSLILESASTNQTSMYLCASSLTPGQDSYEQYFGPGTRLTVT.

The rearrangement links TRBV28 to TRBJ1-4; possibly TRBD1 for D (6 bases). CDR1 and CDR2 (germline): MDHEN, SYDVKM. This CDR3 contains 13 residues. V was clipped by 6 bases and J by 4 bases, with 9 bases between them. CDR3 sequence reads: CASRDSNNEKLFF. CDR3 nucleotides: TGTGCCAGCAGGGACAGCAATAATGAAAAACTGTTTTTT. Variable domain in full (rest from reference TRBV28 and TRBJ1-4): DVKVTQSSRYLVKRTGEKVFLECVQDMDHENMFWYRQDPGLGLRLIYFSYDVKMKEKGDIPEGYSVSREKKERFSLILESASTNQTSMYLCASRDSNNEKLFFGSGTQLSVL.

The chain employs TRBV5-1 and TRBJ2-7; 9 bases map to TRBD2. This CDR3 is built from 15 residues. V was pared by 0 bases and J by 0 bases, with 1 base of the junction left unmatched. Germline CDR1 SGHRS, CDR2 YFSETQ. This CDR3 reads CASSLGGLASYEQYF. The CDR3 DNA reads as TGCGCCAGCAGCTTGGGGGGACTAGCCTCCTACGAGCAGTACTTC.

The gene calls are TRBV6-5 and TRBJ2-1, with a possible D match to TRBD1 (6 bases). Looked up from germline, CDR1 is MNHEY and CDR2 is SVGAGI. CDR3 length: 16 residues. The germline V and J ends were trimmed by 4 bases and 0 bases, with 13 bases remaining between them. The CDR3 loop is CASSWTASSSYNEQFF. Written as DNA, the CDR3 is TGTGCCAGCAGTTGGACAGCCTCGAGCTCCTACAATGAGCAGTTCTTC.

The rearrangement uses TRBV9 and TRBJ2-7; tentatively, D is TRBD1 (7 bases). V lost 0 bases and J 7 bases, leaving 20 bases between the germline ends. The CDR3 runs 16 residues. Germline V gene sequence: CDR1 SGDLS, CDR2 YYNGEE. CDR3: CASSVATRGELGEQYF. CDR3 sequence (DNA): TGTGCCAGCAGCGTAGCTACCAGGGGGGAACTGGGGGAGCAGTACTTC. Looking up the rest from reference TRBV9 and TRBJ2-7 gives the full variable domain: DSGVTQTPKHLITATGQRVTLRCSPRSGDLSVYWYQQSLDQGLQFLIQYYNGEERAKGNILERFSAQQFPDLHSELNLSSLELGDSALYFCASSVATRGELGEQYFGPGTRLTVT.

This clone was observed a few times. V and J are TRBV25-1 and TRBJ1-5; tentatively, D is TRBD1 (5 bases). Per the germline V gene, CDR1 is MGHDK and CDR2 is SYGVNS. V was cut by 0 bases and J by 2 bases, with 11 bases left in between. The CDR3 loop spans 16 amino acids. This CDR3 is CASSEYGGGGNQPQHF. CDR3 bases: TGTGCCAGCAGTGAATATGGGGGAGGGGGCAATCAGCCCCAGCATTTT.

The chain uses TRBV18 and TRBJ2-5, with TRBD1 matching over 12 bases. The germline CDR1 and CDR2 sequences are KGHSH and LQKENI. CDR3 size: 16 residues. With V trimmed by 0 bases and J by 4 bases, 3 bases remained unmatched. The CDR3 spells CASSPPGQGAGETQYF. The CDR3 region has the DNA TGTGCCAGCTCACCACCGGGACAGGGGGCCGGAGAGACCCAGTACTTC.